Below, one TCR beta chain is given with its context. The antigen is not known. The data originate from a study of cytomegalovirus exposure and HLA in healthy donors. About the study: It was reported in a later analysis that the 95 to 150 validation repertoires used the same platform as the 550 to 850 first-cohort repertoires.

Germline V gives CDR1 SEHNR, CDR2 FQNEAQ (reference sequence). The CDR3 covers 16 residues. Trimming at V came to 2 bases and at J to 4 bases, leaving 7 bases not matched to a gene. Profiled with immunoSEQ multiplex PCR; TCRdb holds only in-frame clones, not every one. Found here are tens of thousands of clones, roughly 90% of them singletons; the top ten hold about 3.8%. Study-level points and caveats: In vitro checks showed that a few CMV-associated chains really do target CMV antigens. The listing of 150 to 200 TCR beta chains classed them as cytomegalovirus-associated. Rare TCR sequences dominated, though some public TCRs recurred in many donors.

The rearrangement uses TRBV7-9 and TRBJ2-2, with 7 positions matching TRBD1. This TCR was sampled from a woman aged 18-29 years in good health and CMV-seropositive. The sample taken for sequencing was PBMCs. The CDR3 is CASSLRQGFSTGELFF. The CDR3, as DNA: TGTGCCAGCAGCTTACGACAGGGTTTTAGCACCGGGGAGCTGTTTTTT.